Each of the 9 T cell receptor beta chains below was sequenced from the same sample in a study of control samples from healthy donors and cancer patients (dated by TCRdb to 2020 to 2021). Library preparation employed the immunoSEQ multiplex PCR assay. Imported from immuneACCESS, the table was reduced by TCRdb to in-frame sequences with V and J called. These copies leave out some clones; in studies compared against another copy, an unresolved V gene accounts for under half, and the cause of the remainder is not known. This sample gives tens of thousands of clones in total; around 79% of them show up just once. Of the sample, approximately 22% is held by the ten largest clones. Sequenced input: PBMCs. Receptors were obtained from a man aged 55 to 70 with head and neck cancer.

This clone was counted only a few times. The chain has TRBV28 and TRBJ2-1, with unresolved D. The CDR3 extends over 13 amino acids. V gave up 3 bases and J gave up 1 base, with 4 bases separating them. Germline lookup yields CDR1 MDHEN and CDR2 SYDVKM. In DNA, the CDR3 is TGTGCCAGCAGTTTCGTTTCCTACAATGAGCAGTTCTTC. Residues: CASSFVSYNEQFF.

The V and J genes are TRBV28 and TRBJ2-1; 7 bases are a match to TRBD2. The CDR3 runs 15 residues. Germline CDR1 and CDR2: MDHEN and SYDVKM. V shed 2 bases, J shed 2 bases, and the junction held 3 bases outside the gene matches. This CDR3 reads CASSLTAGPYNEQFF. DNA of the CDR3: TGTGCCAGCAGTTTAACAGCGGGGCCCTACAATGAGCAGTTCTTC.

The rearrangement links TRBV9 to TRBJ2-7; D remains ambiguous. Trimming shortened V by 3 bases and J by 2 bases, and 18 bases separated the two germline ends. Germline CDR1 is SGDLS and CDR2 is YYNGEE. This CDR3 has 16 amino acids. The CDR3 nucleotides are TGTGCCAGCAGCGACCGCTACAACAGCCGGACCTACGAGCAGTACTTC. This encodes CASSDRYNSRTYEQYF. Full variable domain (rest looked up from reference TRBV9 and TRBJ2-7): DSGVTQTPKHLITATGQRVTLRCSPRSGDLSVYWYQQSLDQGLQFLIQYYNGEERAKGNILERFSAQQFPDLHSELNLSSLELGDSALYFCASSDRYNSRTYEQYFGPGTRLTVT.

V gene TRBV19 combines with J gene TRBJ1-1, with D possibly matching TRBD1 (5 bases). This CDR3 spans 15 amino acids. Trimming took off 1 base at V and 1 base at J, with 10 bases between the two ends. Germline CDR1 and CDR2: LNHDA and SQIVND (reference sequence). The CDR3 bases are TGTGCCAGTAGTATAGGCAGGGTTCGGAACACTGAAGCTTTCTTT. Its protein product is CASSIGRVRNTEAFF. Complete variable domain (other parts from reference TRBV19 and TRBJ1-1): DGGITQSPKYLFRKEGQNVTLSCEQNLNHDAMYWYRQDPGQGLRLIYYSQIVNDFQKGDIAEGYSVSREKKESFPLTVTSAQKNPTAFYLCASSIGRVRNTEAFFGQGTRLTVV.

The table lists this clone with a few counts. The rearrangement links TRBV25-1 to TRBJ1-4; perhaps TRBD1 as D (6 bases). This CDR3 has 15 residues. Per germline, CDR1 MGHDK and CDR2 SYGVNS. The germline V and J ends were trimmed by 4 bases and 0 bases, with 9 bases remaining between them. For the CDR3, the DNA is TGTGCCAGCAGTGCGACAGGCCCAACTAATGAAAAACTGTTTTTT. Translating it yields CASSATGPTNEKLFF. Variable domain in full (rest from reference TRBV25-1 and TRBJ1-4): EADIYQTPRYLVIGTGKKITLECSQTMGHDKMYWYQQDPGMELHLIHYSYGVNSTEKGDLSSESTVSRIRTEHFPLTLESARPSHTSQYLCASSATGPTNEKLFFGSGTQLSVL.

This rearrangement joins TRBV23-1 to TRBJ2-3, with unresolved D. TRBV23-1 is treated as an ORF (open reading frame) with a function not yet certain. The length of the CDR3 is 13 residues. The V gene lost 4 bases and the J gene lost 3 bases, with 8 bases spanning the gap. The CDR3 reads CASSRLWTDTQYF. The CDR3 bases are TGCGCCAGCAGTCGTTTATGGACAGATACGCAGTATTTT.

CDR3 nucleotide sequence: TGCGCCAGCAGCCACGGGACAGGGGGCTACCAAGAGACCCAGTACTTC. Translated, it gives CASSHGTGGYQETQYF. The gene calls are TRBV5-1 and TRBJ2-5, with TRBD1 matching 12 bases. There are 16 residues in the CDR3. Germline loops: CDR1 SGHRS, CDR2 YFSETQ. After removal of 4 bases from V and 0 bases from J, the junction contained 4 bases not matched to a gene.

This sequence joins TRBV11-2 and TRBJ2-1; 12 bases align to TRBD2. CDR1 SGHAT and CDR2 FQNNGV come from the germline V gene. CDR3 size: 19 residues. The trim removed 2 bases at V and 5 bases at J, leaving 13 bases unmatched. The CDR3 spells CASSLFGLAGGPRDNEQFF. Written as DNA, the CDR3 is TGTGCCAGCAGCTTATTTGGGCTAGCGGGAGGGCCGCGGGACAATGAGCAGTTCTTC.

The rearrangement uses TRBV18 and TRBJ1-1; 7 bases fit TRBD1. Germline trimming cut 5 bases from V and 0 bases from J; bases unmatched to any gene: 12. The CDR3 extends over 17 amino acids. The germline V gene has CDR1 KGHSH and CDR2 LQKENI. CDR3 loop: CASSATGAPALNTEAFF. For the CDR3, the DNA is TGTGCCAGCTCAGCAACAGGGGCGCCTGCCCTGAACACTGAAGCTTTCTTT.